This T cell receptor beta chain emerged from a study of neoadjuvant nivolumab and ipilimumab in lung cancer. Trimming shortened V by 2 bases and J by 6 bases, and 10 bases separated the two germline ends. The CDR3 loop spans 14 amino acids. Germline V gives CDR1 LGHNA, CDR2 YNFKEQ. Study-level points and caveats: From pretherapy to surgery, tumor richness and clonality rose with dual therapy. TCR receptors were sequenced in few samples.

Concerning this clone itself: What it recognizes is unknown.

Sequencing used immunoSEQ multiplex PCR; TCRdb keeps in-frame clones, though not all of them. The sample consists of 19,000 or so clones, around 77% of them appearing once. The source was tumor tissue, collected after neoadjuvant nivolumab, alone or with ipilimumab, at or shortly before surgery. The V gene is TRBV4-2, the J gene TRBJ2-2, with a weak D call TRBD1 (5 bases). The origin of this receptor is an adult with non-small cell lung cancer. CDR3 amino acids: CASSQPGSPGELFF. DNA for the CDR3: TGTGCCAGCAGCCAACCAGGGTCCCCCGGGGAGCTGTTTTTT.